This passage covers 24 T cell receptor beta chains from one sample sequenced in a study of CD4+ T cells in melanoma. Sequencing used immunoSEQ multiplex PCR; TCRdb keeps in-frame clones, though not all of them. The sample has about 140,000 clones; around nine tenths are singletons. Every receptor here comes from a human donor with melanoma.

V usage is TRBV30 and J usage is TRBJ1-5; 9 bases map to TRBD1. CDR3 size: 13 residues. V trimming: 7 bases; J trimming: 4 bases; junction bases outside the gene matches: 5. The germline CDR1 and CDR2 sequences are GTSNPN and SVGIG (reference sequence). The CDR3, as DNA: TGTGCCTTTGGACAGGGGTTAAATCAGCCCCAGCATTTT. Translated: CAFGQGLNQPQHF. The full variable domain, rest sourced from reference TRBV30 and TRBJ1-5, is SQTIHQWPATLVQPVGSPLSLECTVEGTSNPNLYWYRQAAGRGLQLLFYSVGIGQISSEVPQNLSASRPQDRQFILSSKKLLLSDSGFYLCAFGQGLNQPQHFGDGTRLSIL.

The J gene is TRBJ1-6, the V gene TRBV7-6; D may be TRBD1 (6 bases). Germline CDR1 reads SGHVS; CDR2 reads FNYEAQ. The CDR3 spans 13 residues. V was clipped by 5 bases and J by 9 bases, with 11 bases between them. DNA for the CDR3: TGTGCCAGCAGCCCTGGACAGCCTTCACCCCTCCACTTT. Residues: CASSPGQPSPLHF.

The chain has TRBV2 and TRBJ1-2; 8 positions agree with TRBD1. This CDR3 spans 12 amino acids. Germline trimming cut 8 bases from V and 5 bases from J; bases unmatched to any gene: 4. CDR1 and CDR2 from the germline V gene are SNHLY and FYNNEI. This CDR3 reads CASETGGYGYTF. Written as DNA, the CDR3 is TGTGCCAGCGAAACAGGGGGTTATGGCTACACCTTC.

The chain combines TRBV29-1 with TRBJ1-1, with TRBD1 as a possible D gene (6 bases). In germline, CDR1 is SQVTM, CDR2 ANQGSEA. CDR3 length: 13 residues. V was pared by 5 bases and J by 3 bases, with 13 bases between. The CDR3 coding sequence is TGCAGCGTTATTGACAGGTTTGACACTGAAGCTTTCTTT. Its protein is CSVIDRFDTEAFF.

The V gene is TRBV30, the J gene TRBJ1-5; the D gene is possibly TRBD1 (6 bases). Trimming removed 1 base at V and 7 bases at J, with 17 bases between. The CDR3 extends over 15 amino acids. Germline V lookup: CDR1 GTSNPN, CDR2 SVGIG (reference sequence). This CDR3 is CAWSALTGTSQPQHF. The CDR3 coding sequence is TGTGCCTGGAGTGCCTTAACAGGGACGAGCCAGCCCCAGCATTTT.

J is TRBJ1-4 and V is TRBV15; D possibly corresponds to TRBD1 (6 bases). V shed 5 bases and J shed 5 bases, with 9 bases lying between them. The germline CDR1 and CDR2 sequences are LNHNV and YYDKDF (reference sequence). This CDR3 contains 13 residues. The CDR3 coding sequence is TGTGCCACCAGCGGGGGGCAGAATGAAAAACTGTTTTTT. Its protein product is CATSGGQNEKLFF.

This clone was counted only a few times. The rearrangement links TRBV27 to TRBJ1-5; D gene ambiguous. The V end was cut by 6 bases, the J end by 0 bases, with 15 bases between. This CDR3 comprises 16 residues. Germline CDR1 reads MNHEY; CDR2 reads SMNVEV (reference sequence). The CDR3 DNA is TGTGCCAGCAGGCCAGGCTCAGGCCATAGCAATCAGCCCCAGCATTTT. Translated, it gives CASRPGSGHSNQPQHF.

The chain links TRBV19 to TRBJ2-5; a weak D match, TRBD2 (6 bases). CDR1 is LNHDA, CDR2 SQIVND, per germline (reference sequence). The CDR3 is made up of 12 amino acids. The DNA for the CDR3 is TGTGCAAGTGCAGGGTTCGGGGGGACCCAGTACTTC. The encoded protein is CASAGFGGTQYF.

The CDR3 nucleotides read TGTGCCACTGGGCGTAGGACAGGGGTTCAAGAGACCCAGTACTTC. Amino acid sequence: CATGRRTGVQETQYF. The V and J genes are TRBV19 and TRBJ2-5, with TRBD1 matching over 9 bases. J gave up 2 bases and V 10 bases, and 11 bases lay outside the gene matches. This CDR3 is 15 amino acids long. The germline CDR1 and CDR2 sequences are LNHDA and SQIVND (reference sequence).

This clone was observed a single time. V and J are TRBV18 and TRBJ2-7; D not resolved. The germline gives CDR1 KGHSH, CDR2 LQKENI. V lost 1 base, J lost 4 bases, and 8 bases lay in between. The CDR3 contains 13 residues. The CDR3 loop is CASSPRADYEQYF. The CDR3 nucleotides are TGTGCCAGCTCACCACGGGCAGATTACGAGCAGTACTTC.

This chain uses TRBV7-3 with TRBJ2-1; no clear D gene. The ends were cut back, 1 base at V and 6 bases at J, with 10 bases in the middle. This CDR3 region has 14 residues. Germline CDR1 reads SGHTA; CDR2 reads FQGTGA. CDR3 DNA: TGTGCCAGCAGCTTAAATTCGCCTCCCAATGAGCAGTTCTTC. Protein sequence: CASSLNSPPNEQFF.

The rearrangement uses TRBV27 and TRBJ2-7; 8 bases line up with TRBD1. Germline-derived CDR1 and CDR2 are MNHEY and SMNVEV (reference sequence). After removal of 3 bases from V and 4 bases from J, the junction contained 8 bases not matched to a gene. This CDR3 comprises 15 residues. CDR3 protein: CASSLRTGRGYEQYF. The CDR3 DNA reads as TGTGCCAGCAGTTTGAGGACAGGGAGAGGATACGAGCAGTACTTC.

The V call is TRBV2, the J call TRBJ2-3, with a possible D match to TRBD2 (6 bases). Germline CDR1 reads SNHLY; CDR2 reads FYNNEI. Trimming shortened V by 7 bases and J by 0 bases, and 11 bases separated the two germline ends. This CDR3 is 14 amino acids long. This CDR3 is CASTPSVSTDTQYF. DNA for the CDR3: TGTGCCAGCACCCCTAGCGTAAGCACAGATACGCAGTATTTT. Drawing the rest from reference TRBV2 and TRBJ2-3, the complete variable domain is EPEVTQTPSHQVTQMGQEVILRCVPISNHLYFYWYRQILGQKVEFLVSFYNNEISEKSEIFDDQFSVERPDGSNFTLKIRSTKLEDSAMYFCASTPSVSTDTQYFGPGTRLTVL.

The chain employs TRBV7-2 and TRBJ2-5, with 9 bases fitting TRBD2. The junction had 11 bases not matched to a gene; V was cut back by 8 bases and J by 4 bases. CDR1 is SGHTA, CDR2 FQGNSA, per germline. CDR3 length: 15 amino acids. Here the CDR3 reads CASRRAGGPGETQYF. CDR3 in DNA: TGTGCCAGCCGGAGGGCGGGGGGGCCGGGAGAGACCCAGTACTTC.

The chain recombines TRBV14 with TRBJ1-1; 7 bases are a match to TRBD1. Germline-derived CDR1 and CDR2 are SGHDN and FVKESK. J was trimmed by 4 bases and V by 5 bases; bases with no gene match: 7. This CDR3 has 14 amino acids. In DNA form, the CDR3 reads TGTGCCAGCAGCACACAGGGGATGGGCACTGAAGCTTTCTTT. Translated, it gives CASSTQGMGTEAFF.

This clone was detected only once. This chain uses TRBV18 with TRBJ1-5; perhaps TRBD1 as D (5 bases). The V end was cut by 5 bases, the J end by 1 base, with 15 bases between. The length of the CDR3 is 16 residues. The V gene's germline CDR1 is KGHSH and CDR2 LQKENI. In DNA, the CDR3 is TGTGCCAGCTCATCGGAGAGGGGAGGGAGCAATCAGCCCCAGCATTTT. It codes for CASSSERGGSNQPQHF.

The genes are TRBV9 and TRBJ2-2; no clear D. Germline CDR1 reads SGDLS; CDR2 reads YYNGEE. The CDR3 is made up of 13 amino acids. Deletions cut 2 bases from V and 8 bases from J, with 10 bases between. In DNA, the CDR3 is TGTGCCAGCAGCGTCACCCCGTCGGGGGAGCTGTTTTTT. As protein: CASSVTPSGELFF.

The CDR3 DNA reads TGTGCCAGCTCACCACGAGTCGGTGCAACTAATGAAAAACTGTTTTTT. This translates into CASSPRVGATNEKLFF. This chain joins TRBV18 and TRBJ1-4, with unresolved D. The V and J ends lost 1 base and 0 bases respectively, with 9 bases between them. This CDR3 has 16 amino acids. CDR1 KGHSH and CDR2 LQKENI come from the germline V gene.

This chain connects TRBV5-1 to TRBJ1-4, with a tentative D call TRBD1 (5 bases). Trimming pared 4 bases from V and 4 bases from J, leaving 14 bases between. CDR1 is SGHRS and CDR2 is YFSETQ in the germline V gene. The CDR3 extends over 15 amino acids. In DNA, the CDR3 is TGCGCCAGCAGCGCCACGACAGAGGATAATGAAAAACTGTTTTTT. It is translated as CASSATTEDNEKLFF.

The chain has TRBV5-1 and TRBJ1-1; a possible D gene is TRBD1 (6 bases). The length of the CDR3 is 15 residues. Germline CDR1 and CDR2: SGHRS and YFSETQ. The ends were cut back, 0 bases at V and 1 base at J, with 10 bases in the middle. The DNA of the CDR3 is TGCGCCAGCAGCTTGGGGGCGGGACAGAACACTGAAGCTTTCTTT. Translation: CASSLGAGQNTEAFF.

This clone was found once. The gene calls are TRBV5-5 and TRBJ2-5, with TRBD2 as a possible D gene (5 bases). This CDR3 is built from 14 residues. Germline V gene lookup returns CDR1 SGHKS and CDR2 YYEKEE (reference sequence). The V end lost 0 bases, the J end lost 1 base, and 7 bases lay between the germline ends. CDR3 nucleotide sequence: TGTGCCAGCAGCTTGGCCGGGGTCCAAGAGACCCAGTACTTC. Translating gives CASSLAGVQETQYF.

The V gene is TRBV15, the J gene TRBJ2-5, with TRBD2 matching 7 bases. Germline V gene data show CDR1 as LNHNV and CDR2 as YYDKDF (reference sequence). There are 15 residues in the CDR3. J gave up 3 bases and V 1 base, and 5 bases lay outside the gene matches. The CDR3: CATSRGAAGEETQYF. In nucleotides, the CDR3 is TGTGCCACCAGCAGAGGGGCCGCGGGGGAAGAGACCCAGTACTTC.

The rearrangement joins TRBV5-1 to TRBJ2-5; D remains ambiguous. The CDR3 contains 13 residues. Germline V gene lookup returns CDR1 SGHRS and CDR2 YFSETQ. Trimming stripped 0 bases from V and 2 bases from J, with 5 bases between. CDR3 DNA: TGCGCCAGCAGCTTGGATGATCAAGAGACCCAGTACTTC. Protein product: CASSLDDQETQYF.

The rearrangement links TRBV2 to TRBJ2-1; D is ambiguous. Trimming left V 6 bases short and J 7 bases short, with 13 bases between. Germline assignment: CDR1 SNHLY and CDR2 FYNNEI. The CDR3 is 13 amino acids. CDR3 sequence: CASSLQRWNEQFF. CDR3 in DNA: TGTGCCAGCAGCCTCCAAAGGTGGAATGAGCAGTTCTTC. Full variable domain (remainder filled in from reference TRBV2 and TRBJ2-1): EPEVTQTPSHQVTQMGQEVILRCVPISNHLYFYWYRQILGQKVEFLVSFYNNEISEKSEIFDDQFSVERPDGSNFTLKIRSTKLEDSAMYFCASSLQRWNEQFFGPGTRLTVL.